This T cell receptor beta chain was retrieved from a study of T cells in Graves' hyperthyroidism and ophthalmopathy. Deletions cut 1 base from V and 1 base from J, with 16 bases between. Germline CDR1 reads SGHVS; CDR2 reads FQNEAQ. CDR3 length: 17 amino acids. Amplification of TCR beta CDR3 regions was performed using RNA transcripts as template. The TCR CDR3 was amplified in a first-round RT-PCR using the HTBI primer set. MiXCR, run by TCRdb on the multiplex PCR reads, gives a single entry per CDR3 protein. This table holds more than 550,000 distinct CDR3 sequences, about 45% found once. Reasons for excluding patients were uncontrolled infection, other autoimmune disease, pregnancy or lactation.

The sequencing input was peripheral blood or thyroid tissue (not recorded which). The receptor's source is an adult man with Graves' disease, either hyperthyroidism or ophthalmopathy (not recorded which). The rearrangement links TRBV7-8 to TRBJ1-1; D might be TRBD1 (6 bases). The CDR3 DNA is TGTGCCAGCAGCTTAGGACCACTGATACAGGGGAACACTGAAGCTTTCTTT. It encodes CASSLGPLIQGNTEAFF. The full variable domain, rest sourced from reference TRBV7-8 and TRBJ1-1, is GAGVSQSPRYKVAKRGQDVALRCDPISGHVSLFWYQQALGQGPEFLTYFQNEAQLDKSGLPSDRFFAERPEGSVSTLKIQRTQQEDSAVYLCASSLGPLIQGNTEAFFGQGTRLTVV.